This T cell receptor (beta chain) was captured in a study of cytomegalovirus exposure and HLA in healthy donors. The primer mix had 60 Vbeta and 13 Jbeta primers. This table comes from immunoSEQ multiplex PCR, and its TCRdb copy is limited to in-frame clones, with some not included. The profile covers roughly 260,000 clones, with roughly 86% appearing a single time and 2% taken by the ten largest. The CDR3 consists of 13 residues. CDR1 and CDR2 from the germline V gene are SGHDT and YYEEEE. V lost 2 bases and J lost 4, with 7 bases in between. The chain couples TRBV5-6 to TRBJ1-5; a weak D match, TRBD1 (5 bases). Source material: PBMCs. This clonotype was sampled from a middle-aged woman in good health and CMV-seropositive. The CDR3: CASSLTGNQPQHF. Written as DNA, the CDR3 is TGTGCCAGCAGCTTAACAGGTAATCAGCCCCAGCATTTT. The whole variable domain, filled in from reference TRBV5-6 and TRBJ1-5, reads DAGVTQSPTHLIKTRGQQVTLRCSPKSGHDTVSWYQQALGQGPQFIFQYYEEEERQRGNFPDRFSGHQFPNYSSELNVNALLLGDSALYLCASSLTGNQPQHFGDGTRLSIL.